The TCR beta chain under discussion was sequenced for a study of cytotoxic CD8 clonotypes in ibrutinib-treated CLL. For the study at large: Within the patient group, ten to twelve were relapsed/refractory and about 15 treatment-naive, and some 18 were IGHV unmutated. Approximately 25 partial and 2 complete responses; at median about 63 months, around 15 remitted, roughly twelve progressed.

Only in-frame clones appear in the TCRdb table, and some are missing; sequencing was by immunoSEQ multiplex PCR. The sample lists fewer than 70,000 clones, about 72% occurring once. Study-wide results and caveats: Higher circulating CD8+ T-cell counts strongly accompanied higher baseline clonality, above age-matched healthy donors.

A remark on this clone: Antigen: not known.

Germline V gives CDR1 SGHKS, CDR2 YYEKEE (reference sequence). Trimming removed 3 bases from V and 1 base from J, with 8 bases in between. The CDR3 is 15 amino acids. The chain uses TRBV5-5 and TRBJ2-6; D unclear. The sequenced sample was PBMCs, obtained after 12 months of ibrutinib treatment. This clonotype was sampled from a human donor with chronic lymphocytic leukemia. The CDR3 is CASSSRLSGANVLTF. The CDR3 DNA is TGTGCCAGCAGCTCTAGGCTGTCTGGGGCCAACGTCCTGACTTTC.